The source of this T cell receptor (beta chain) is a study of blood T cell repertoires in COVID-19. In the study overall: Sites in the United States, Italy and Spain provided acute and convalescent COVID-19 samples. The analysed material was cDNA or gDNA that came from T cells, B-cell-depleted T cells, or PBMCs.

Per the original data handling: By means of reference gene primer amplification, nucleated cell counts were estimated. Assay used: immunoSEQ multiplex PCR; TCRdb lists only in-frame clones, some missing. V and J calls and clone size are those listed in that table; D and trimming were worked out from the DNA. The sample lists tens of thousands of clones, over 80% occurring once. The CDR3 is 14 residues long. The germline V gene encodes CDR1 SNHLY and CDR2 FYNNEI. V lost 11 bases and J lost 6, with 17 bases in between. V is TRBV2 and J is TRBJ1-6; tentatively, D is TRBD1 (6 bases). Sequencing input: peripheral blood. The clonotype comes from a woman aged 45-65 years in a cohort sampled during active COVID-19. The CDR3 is CAWGLGGRNSPLHF. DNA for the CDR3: TGTGCCTGGGGCTTAGGGGGACGTAATTCACCCCTCCACTTT.